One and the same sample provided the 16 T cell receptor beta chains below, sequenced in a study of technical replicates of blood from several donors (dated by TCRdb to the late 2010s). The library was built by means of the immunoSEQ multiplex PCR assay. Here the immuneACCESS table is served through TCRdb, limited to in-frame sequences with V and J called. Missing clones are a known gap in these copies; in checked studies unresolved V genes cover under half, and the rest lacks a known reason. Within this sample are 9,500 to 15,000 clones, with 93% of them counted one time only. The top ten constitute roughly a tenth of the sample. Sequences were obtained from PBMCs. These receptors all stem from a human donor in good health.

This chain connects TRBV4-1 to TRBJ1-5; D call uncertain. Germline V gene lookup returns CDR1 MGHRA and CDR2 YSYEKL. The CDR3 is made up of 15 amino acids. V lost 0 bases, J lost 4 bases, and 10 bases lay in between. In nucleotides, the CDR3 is TGCGCCAGCAGCCAAGAGCCCAGGCTAAATCAGCCCCAGCATTTT. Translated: CASSQEPRLNQPQHF.

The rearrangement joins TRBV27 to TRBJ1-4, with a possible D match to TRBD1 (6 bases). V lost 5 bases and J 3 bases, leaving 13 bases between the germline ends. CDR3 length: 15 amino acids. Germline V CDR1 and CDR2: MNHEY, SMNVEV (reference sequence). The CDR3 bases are TGTGCCAGCAGTAAATCAGGGGCGGCTAATGAAAAACTGTTTTTT. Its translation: CASSKSGAANEKLFF.

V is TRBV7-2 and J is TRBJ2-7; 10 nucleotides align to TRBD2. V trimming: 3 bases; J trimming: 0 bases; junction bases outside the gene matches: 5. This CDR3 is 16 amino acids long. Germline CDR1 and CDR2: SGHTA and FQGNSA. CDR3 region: CASSLLGTSVSYEQYF. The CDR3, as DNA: TGTGCCAGCAGCTTGCTAGGGACTAGCGTCTCCTACGAGCAGTACTTC.

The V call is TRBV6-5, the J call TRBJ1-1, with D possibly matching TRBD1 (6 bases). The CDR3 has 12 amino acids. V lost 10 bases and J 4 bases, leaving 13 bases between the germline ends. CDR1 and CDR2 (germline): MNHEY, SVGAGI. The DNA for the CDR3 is TGTGCCAAGAACAGGGACGGCACTGAAGCTTTCTTT. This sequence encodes CAKNRDGTEAFF.

The CDR3 bases are TGTGCCAGCAGCTTGGGGATGGCTAGTCGGCGGCCCGGGGAGCTGTTTTTT. Amino acids: CASSLGMASRRPGELFF. The genes are TRBV5-6 and TRBJ2-2; D gene ambiguous. V was trimmed by 0 bases and J by 6 bases, leaving 18 bases between them. The CDR3 loop spans 17 amino acids. The germline CDR1 and CDR2 sequences are SGHDT and YYEEEE.

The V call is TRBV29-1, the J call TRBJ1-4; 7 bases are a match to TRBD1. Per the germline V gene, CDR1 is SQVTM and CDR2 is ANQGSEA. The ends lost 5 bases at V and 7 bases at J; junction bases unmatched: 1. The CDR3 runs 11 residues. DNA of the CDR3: TGCAGCGTTCGGACAGGTGAAAAACTGTTTTTT. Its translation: CSVRTGEKLFF.

The CDR3 loop reads CAWAGLYGYTF. CDR3 coding DNA: TGTGCCTGGGCGGGACTCTATGGCTACACCTTC. The chain couples TRBV30 to TRBJ1-2, with D tentatively TRBD1 (5 bases). Germline V CDR1 and CDR2: GTSNPN, SVGIG (reference sequence). The V end lost 5 bases, the J end lost 4 bases, and 8 bases lay between the germline ends. The CDR3 has 11 amino acids.

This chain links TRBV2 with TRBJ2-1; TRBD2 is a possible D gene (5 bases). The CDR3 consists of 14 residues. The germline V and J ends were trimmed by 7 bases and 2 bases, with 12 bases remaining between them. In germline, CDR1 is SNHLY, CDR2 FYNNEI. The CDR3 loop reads CASKTEVTYNEQFF. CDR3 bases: TGTGCCAGCAAGACGGAGGTAACCTACAATGAGCAGTTCTTC.

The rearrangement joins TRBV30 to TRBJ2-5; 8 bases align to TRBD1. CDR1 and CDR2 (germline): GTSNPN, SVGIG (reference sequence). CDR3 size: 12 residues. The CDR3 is CAVGQGPETQYF. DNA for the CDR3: TGTGCTGTTGGACAGGGCCCCGAGACCCAGTACTTC.

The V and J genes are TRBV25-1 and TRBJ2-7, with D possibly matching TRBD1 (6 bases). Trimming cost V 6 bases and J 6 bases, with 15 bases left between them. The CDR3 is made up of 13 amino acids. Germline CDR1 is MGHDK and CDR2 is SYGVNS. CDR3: CASRQTGLIEQYF. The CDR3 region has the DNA TGTGCCAGCAGACAGACAGGTCTAATCGAGCAGTACTTC.

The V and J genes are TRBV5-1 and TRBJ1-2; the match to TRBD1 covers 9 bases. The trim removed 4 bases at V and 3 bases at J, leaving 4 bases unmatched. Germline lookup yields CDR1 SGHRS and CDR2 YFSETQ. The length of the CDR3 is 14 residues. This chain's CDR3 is CASSEQGADYGYTF. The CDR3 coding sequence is TGCGCCAGCAGCGAACAGGGGGCGGACTATGGCTACACCTTC.

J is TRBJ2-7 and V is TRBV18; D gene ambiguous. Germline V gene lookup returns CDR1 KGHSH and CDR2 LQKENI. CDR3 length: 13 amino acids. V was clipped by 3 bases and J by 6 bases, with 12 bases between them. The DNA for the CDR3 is TGTGCCAGCTCACCCCCGTCCTCGGGCGAGCAGTACTTC. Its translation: CASSPPSSGEQYF.

The CDR3 region has the DNA TGTGCCAGTAGTCTCGTACAGGGGAACACTGAAGCTTTCTTT. This sequence encodes CASSLVQGNTEAFF. This chain connects TRBV19 to TRBJ1-1, with D maybe TRBD1 (6 bases). The CDR3 is made up of 14 amino acids. The V gene's germline CDR1 is LNHDA and CDR2 SQIVND (reference sequence). Between the trimmed V and J ends, which lost 5 bases and 1 base, there was a span of 11 bases. The full variable domain, in which reference TRBV19 and TRBJ1-1 provide the parts outside the CDR3, is DGGITQSPKYLFRKEGQNVTLSCEQNLNHDAMYWYRQDPGQGLRLIYYSQIVNDFQKGDIAEGYSVSREKKESFPLTVTSAQKNPTAFYLCASSLVQGNTEAFFGQGTRLTVV.

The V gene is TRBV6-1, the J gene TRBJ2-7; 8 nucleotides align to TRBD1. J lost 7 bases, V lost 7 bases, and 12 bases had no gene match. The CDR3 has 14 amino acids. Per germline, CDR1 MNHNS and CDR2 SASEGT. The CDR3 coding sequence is TGTGCCAGCACCCCGTGGTCAGGGGGCGGGGAGCAGTACTTC. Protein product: CASTPWSGGGEQYF.

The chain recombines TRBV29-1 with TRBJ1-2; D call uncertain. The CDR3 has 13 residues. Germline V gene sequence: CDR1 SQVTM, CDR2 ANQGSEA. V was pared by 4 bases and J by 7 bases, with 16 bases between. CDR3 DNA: TGCAGCGTTGTGGTGTCTGGTAGGAGTGGCTACACCTTC. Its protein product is CSVVVSGRSGYTF. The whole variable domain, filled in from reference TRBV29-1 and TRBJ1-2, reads SAVISQKPSRDICQRGTSLTIQCQVDSQVTMMFWYRQQPGQSLTLIATANQGSEATYESGFVIDKFPISRPNLTFSTLTVSNMSPEDSSIYLCSVVVSGRSGYTFGSGTRLTVV.

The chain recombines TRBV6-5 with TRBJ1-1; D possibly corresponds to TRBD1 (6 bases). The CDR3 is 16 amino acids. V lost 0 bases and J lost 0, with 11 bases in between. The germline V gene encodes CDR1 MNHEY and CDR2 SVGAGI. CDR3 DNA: TGTGCCAGCAGTTACTCTCTAGGACAGATGAACACTGAAGCTTTCTTT. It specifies CASSYSLGQMNTEAFF.